This TCR beta chain was identified during a study of T-cell memory formation after mild COVID-19. Notes on the study in general: There was no confirmation that second-wave clones peaking on day 37 were SARS-CoV-2 specific. Among contracting clones, CD4+ were mainly CM/EM and CD8+ enriched in EMRA.

In regard to this clonotype: What it binds is unknown.

Constant-segment primers and 5'RACE yielded cDNA libraries for TCR alpha and TCR beta, each carrying sample barcodes and UMIs. MiXCR, applied by TCRdb to the 5' RACE reads, yields one record per CDR3 protein. The sample includes about 560,000 distinct CDR3 sequences, 15% to 20% of them seen just once. Germline CDR1 is SGHDN and CDR2 is FVKESK. The CDR3 covers 16 residues. Trimming cost V 0 bases and J 4 bases, with 14 bases left between them. This TCR derives from an adult woman who had mild COVID-19 (a few samples of this study predate the infection). Cell type and time point are not known. The sample comprised PBMCs or a T cell subset sorted from them (not recorded which). This chain joins TRBV14 and TRBJ2-3, with D tentatively TRBD1 or TRBD2 (5 bases each). The DNA for the CDR3 is TGTGCCAGCAGCCAAGAAGAGTCGGGGCTCGCAGATACGCAGTATTTT. It encodes CASSQEESGLADTQYF.